This TCR beta chain came from a study of shared clonotypes between healthy human individuals. Study-level points and caveats: Sequencing depth was predicted to influence how clonotypes are shared among donors. Larger estimated richness was generally seen in naive subsets than in memory subsets.

The assay was immunoSEQ multiplex PCR, and TCRdb's table has in-frame clones only and misses some. The data hold around 580,000 clones, with 95% to 98% observed a single time. The CDR3 is 17 residues long. Trimming at V came to 0 bases and at J to 4 bases, leaving 11 bases not matched to a gene. Per the germline V gene, CDR1 is LGHNA and CDR2 is YSLEER. CD8 cells regarded as naive lacked CD45RO, were positively chosen for CCR7, and omitted terminally differentiated effector memory CD45RA+ cells. This clone was detected only once. Its target is unknown. This receptor was taken from a man aged 25-45 years in good health. Material: naive CD8+ T cells sorted from blood. The chain uses TRBV4-3 and TRBJ2-7; 8 nucleotides match TRBD2. CDR3 in amino acids: CASSQDSVLAGIYEQYF. The CDR3 DNA sequence: TGCGCCAGCAGCCAAGATTCGGTCCTAGCGGGTATATACGAGCAGTACTTC.